What follows is one T cell receptor (beta chain) and its context. This specimen comes from a study of blood T cell repertoires in COVID-19. Original processing methods: Nucleated cell number was recorded as an estimate derived from reference gene primer amplification. Sequenced by immunoSEQ multiplex PCR; TCRdb stores in-frame clones only, minus some. The DNA gave D and trimming, while V, J and clone size come from that table. The data hold 250,000 to 300,000 clones, with under 90% observed a single time. Categorization into cohorts depended on clinical history that participants reported. This CDR3 is 14 amino acids long. CDR1 and CDR2 from the germline V gene are SGHNT and YYREEE (reference sequence). The V and J ends lost 4 bases and 7 bases, in that order; junction bases with no gene match: 10.

Material: PBMCs or T cells enriched from blood (not recorded which). The rearrangement uses TRBV5-4 and TRBJ1-2; TRBD1 agrees at 7 bases. This sequence originates from a man aged 18 to 35 who had recovered from COVID-19. The DNA for the CDR3 is TGTGCCAGCAGCACCTACAGGGGAACCGCTGGCTACACCTTC. It yields the protein CASSTYRGTAGYTF.